This T cell receptor (beta chain) was retrieved from a study of shared clonotypes between healthy human individuals. The authors' processing: Quality scores were absent from the junction-only immunoSEQ sequences, so filtering differed. TCRdb's copy holds only in-frame clones and misses some; the assay was immunoSEQ multiplex PCR. V, J and clone size are those of that table, while D and trimming were read from the DNA. The table lists about half a million clones, roughly 78% of them singletons. Germline V gives CDR1 MNHEY, CDR2 SMNVEV (reference sequence). J was trimmed by 7 bases and V by 2 bases; bases with no gene match: 9. The CDR3 is 15 amino acids. Each unsorted sample relied on 90 million or so PBMCs as its source of genomic DNA.

This TCR derives from a woman aged 40-49 years in good health. Some clones in this sample may be carry-over from other donors' samples. The chain employs TRBV27 and TRBJ2-7, with 9 bases fitting TRBD2. Sequences were obtained from PBMCs. As DNA, the CDR3 is TGTGCCAGCAGTTTAATTGCGGGAGGGGCCGCGGAGCAGTACTTC. Translation: CASSLIAGGAAEQYF.